This T cell receptor (beta chain) derives from a study of regulatory T cells in long-lasting Graves disease (dated by TCRdb to about 2021). Study-wide context: To count as having persistent Graves' disease, a patient had to have received antithyroid drug treatment for over 5 years with TSH receptor autoantibodies remaining persistently positive. Patients with persistent Graves' disease were compared with patients with newly diagnosed Graves' disease using TCR sequencing and RNA sequencing of peripheral blood. The study was conducted in China and was registered as a clinical trial. A total of 33 samples underwent TCR sequencing, from about 13 patients with persistent Graves' disease and approximately 20 patients with newly diagnosed Graves' disease. Persistent Graves' disease patients in the clinical cohort had taken antithyroid drugs for 9 to 11 years on average. Overall results and qualifications from the work: Peripheral blood alone was examined, since thyroid tissue, which constituted the primary lesion, could not be accessed. The authors noted that the small sample size was a limitation that may lower accuracy. Sequencing and analysis were restricted to the TCR beta chain. Persistent Graves' disease patients showed lower TCR Shannon entropy and fewer highly expanded clones than newly diagnosed patients, suggesting clonal expansion. A larger number of public clonotypes was shared among persistent patients (about 2,700) than among newly diagnosed patients (about 990). TRBV28, TRBJ1-2 and TRBJ2-5 were preferentially used in persistent disease, while TRBV20-1 and TRBJ2-1 were favored in newly diagnosed disease.

Libraries were constructed by multiplex PCR. The sequencer listed for this sample is Illumina HiSeq 4000. TCR beta libraries were built with iRepertoire HTBI primers and Arm-PCR amplification of CDR3 regions. PCR products were gel purified before sequencing. In the authors' own workflow: A total of some 60 TRBV and approximately 15 TRBJ segments were identified across samples and were used for gene usage analysis of CDR3 amino acid clonotypes. Filtered high-quality paired reads were merged into contigs using COPE and FqMerger. Contigs were aligned with BLAST to IMGT TRBV, TRBD and TRBJ reference genes, and CDR3 was defined per IMGT. Any clonotype with a frequency above 0.1% was counted as a highly expanded clone. Shannon entropy served as the measure of repertoire diversity, while the Gini coefficient captured V-J evenness. Clonotypes shared by more than one individual were considered public. Using fastp at Q25 and MiXCR, TCRdb reprocessed the public reads and kept productive beta chains. Rows are combined by CDR3 protein, so each entry shows the most common genes and DNA. It is TCRdb's table, rather than the study itself, that gives the V and J calls and clone size. The sample includes a few hundred thousand distinct CDR3 sequences, with about a quarter observed a single time. The ten largest clones capture about 26% of the sample.

The time point label, as the study defines it: persistent/refractory GD, antithyroid drugs over 5 years with positive TRAb. For both TCR sequencing and RNA sequencing, RNA was extracted from PBMCs in TRIzol. The diagnosis of Graves' disease followed American Thyroid Association guidelines. The patients came from an endocrinology department in Xi'an, China. Each patient gave around 9 milliliters of peripheral blood, collected in an EDTA anticoagulant tube. PBMCs were isolated by Ficoll Paque Plus density gradient separation without further T cell sorting. RNA quality was checked with an Agilent 2100 Bioanalyzer and agarose gel, and concentration with a NanoDrop 2000. Between the V and J ends, shortened by 0 bases and 4 bases respectively, the junction contains 13 bases. The CDR3 measures 15 amino acids from cysteine to phenylalanine. Only the CDR3 region is kept as DNA, spanning 45 bases read in frame from base 1. From a lookup of the germline V gene, CDR1 and CDR2 are MGHRA and YSYEKL.

Comment on this clonotype: Its antigen is currently not known. It has no much larger one-base neighbor in the sample; base qualities were not kept.

The chain employs TRBV4-1 and TRBJ2-7; possibly the D gene is TRBD2, per 6 matching bases. The material was peripheral blood mononuclear cells (PBMCs), obtained when the disease was refractory, from a patient treated with antithyroid drugs. This TCR came from a female donor with Graves disease. This receptor has the CDR3 CASSQDRGRGYEQYF. The DNA sequence follows: TGCGCCAGCAGCCAAGATCGGGGGAGAGGTTACGAGCAGTACTTC.